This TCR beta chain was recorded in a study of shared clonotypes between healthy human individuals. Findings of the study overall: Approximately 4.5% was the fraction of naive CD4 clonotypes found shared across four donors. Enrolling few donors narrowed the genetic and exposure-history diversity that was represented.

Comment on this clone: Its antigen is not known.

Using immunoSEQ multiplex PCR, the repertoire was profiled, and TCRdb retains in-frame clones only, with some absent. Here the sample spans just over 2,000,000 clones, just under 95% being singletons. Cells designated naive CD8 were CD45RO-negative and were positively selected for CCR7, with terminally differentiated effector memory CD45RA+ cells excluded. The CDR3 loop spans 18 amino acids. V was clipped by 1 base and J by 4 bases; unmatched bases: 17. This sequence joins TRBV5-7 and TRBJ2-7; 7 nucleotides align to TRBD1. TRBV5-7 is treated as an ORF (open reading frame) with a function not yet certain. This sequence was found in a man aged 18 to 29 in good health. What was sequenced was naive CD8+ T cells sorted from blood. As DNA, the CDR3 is TGTGCCAGCAGCTTGTATCCCCATCGACAGGGTAGTCCATACGAGCAGTACTTC. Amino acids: CASSLYPHRQGSPYEQYF.